One sample yielded the 3 T cell receptor beta chains listed below, sequenced in a study of control samples from healthy donors and cancer patients. Measured with immunoSEQ multiplex PCR; TCRdb has only the in-frame clones, and not every one. This repertoire shows 100,000 to 150,000 clones, roughly 92% found once; its top ten account for around 6%. Specimen: blood. Source of these receptors: a man younger than 35 in good health.

Of note for this clone: The sample holds other DNA sequences that translate to the same CDR3. CDR3 in amino acids: CASSHSAETQYF. For the CDR3, the DNA is TGTGCCAGCAGCCACAGTGCAGAGACCCAGTACTTC. The rearrangement joins TRBV14 to TRBJ2-5; D gene uncertain. The V and J ends lost 3 bases and 4 bases respectively, with 6 bases between them. Looked up from germline, CDR1 is SGHDN and CDR2 is FVKESK. CDR3 length: 12 residues.

The chain joins TRBV5-4 to TRBJ2-4; TRBD2 agrees at 8 bases. The junction had 1 base not matched to a gene; V was cut back by 4 bases and J by 1 base. The CDR3 has 14 residues. Looked up from germline, CDR1 is SGHNT and CDR2 is YYREEE (reference sequence). The CDR3 DNA sequence: TGTGCCAGCAGCAGCGGGGGCGCCAAAAACATTCAGTACTTC. Residues: CASSSGGAKNIQYF.

The genes are TRBV5-1 and TRBJ2-7; TRBD1 might be the D (6 bases). V was trimmed by 1 base and J by 6 bases, leaving 17 bases between them. Germline CDR1 SGHRS, CDR2 YFSETQ. This CDR3 spans 15 amino acids. The CDR3 DNA follows: TGCGCCAGCAGCTTGCCCGCGGACAGTTTGGGCGAGCAGTACTTC. Its protein product is CASSLPADSLGEQYF. The full variable domain, with the rest looked up from reference TRBV5-1 and TRBJ2-7, is KAGVTQTPRYLIKTRGQQVTLSCSPISGHRSVSWYQQTPGQGLQFLFEYFSETQRNKGNFPGRFSGRQFSNSRSEMNVSTLELGDSALYLCASSLPADSLGEQYFGPGTRLTVT.